Sequencing of this T cell receptor beta chain was carried out in a study of cytomegalovirus exposure and HLA in healthy donors (dated by TCRdb to 2016 to 2017). With respect to the entire study: According to an earlier analysis of several hundred of the donors, about 179 million T cells yielded some 110 million unique TCR beta sequences and 250 to 350 Gb of sequence data. Roughly 300 gigabases of sequencing data and roughly 81 million unique TCR sequences made up an early release that covered several hundred HLA-typed donors. On average, roughly 250,000 unique TCR beta nucleotide sequences were sequenced per donor among 350 to 400 genotyped donors of the cohort, with roughly 19% of those sequences being non-productive. Typing coverage differed by locus: A, B, C, DRB1 and DQB1 were typed in roughly 620-640 donors, DQA1 in 522, DPA1 in 600 to 610, and DPB1 in approximately 450. To study patterns of TCR occurrence, a later analysis re-analyzed previously published TCR beta repertoires from 550 to 800 donors and added high-resolution HLA genotyping. Using immunosequencing, the study profiled T cell repertoires from 666 subjects and related those repertoires to cytomegalovirus serostatus. HLA typing included class I and class II loci at four-digit resolution. The aim of the study was to test whether cataloging public T cell receptors could identify signatures of past pathogen exposure. An earlier analysis of a few hundred of the donors applied high-throughput TCR beta sequencing to assess whether each TCR beta V gene segment acted as functional or pseudogenic. All discovery cohort repertoires had been generated on a single sequencing platform. A separate validation cohort of approximately 130 different subjects was used in addition to the 666-subject first cohort. Because of strong linkage in the cohort, 4 to 6 DR-DQ haplotypes were treated as single units for association and clustering. Donor age, sex, ethnicity and CMV serostatus were compiled together with the repertoire data. A later genetic analysis used genome-wide SNP genotypes for about 55% of the 666 donors, treating that subset as a discovery cohort. Of the roughly 400 genotyped donors, less than 90% were placed in the genetic ancestry cluster associated with self-reported Caucasian donors. Rather than drawing on any new phenotypic data, the later analysis identified candidate immune exposures from TCR beta sequences and the way those sequences occurred across donors. To predict cytomegalovirus infection status, the study brought together high-throughput TCR immunosequencing, statistical association of individual TCRs with disease status, and machine learning. What the study reported, not specific to this receptor: Because counts were too low, around 18 rarely observed V segments, including chromosome 9 orphons, were left out of the earlier analysis of a few hundred of the donors. In a later genetic analysis, fewer N-insertions in productive TCRs were reported among donors in an Asian-associated ancestry cluster than the roughly 640-donor mean. Three of the identified cytomegalovirus-associated TCR beta chains were confirmed in vitro to be specific for cytomegalovirus antigens. It was suggested by the authors that the approach could potentially be generalized to other disease states and immunological phenotypes. In a later analysis, TCR association rates were found to vary across HLA loci, with the most associated TCRs seen for DRB1 alleles and the fewest for HLA-C alleles. A later analysis found that HLA-associated TCR beta chains were more clonally expanded and had lower generation probabilities than equally common non-associated chains. Correlated functional status among segregating V segments might be attributable to linkage disequilibrium, but an unknown experimental factor could not be ruled out. Most TCR sequences were seen in very few donors, while some public TCRs were found in many individuals. In an earlier analysis of approximately 590 of the donors, most TCR beta V segments appeared in productive rearrangements about 87% or about 30% of the time, broadly matching IMGT annotations. The classifier was reported to diagnose cytomegalovirus status with high specificity and sensitivity in both the original cohort and the validation cohort. The study listed approximately 150 TCR beta chains as associated with cytomegalovirus. Because some donors lacked HLA typing at each locus, the association tests relied only on the typed subset. Roughly uniform sequencing depth across donors was assumed in presence/absence analyses, although this assumption may not hold. A later analysis found that most CMV-associated TCR beta chains appeared HLA-restricted, with HLA associations seemingly driven largely by CMV exposure. Only TCR beta chains were sequenced in this cohort, and the absence of alpha or paired-chain data limited detectable features. Because the 87-base-pair reads could not distinguish some IMGT-functional V segments, including TRBV6-2 and TRBV6-3, those segments were excluded. A further reported finding was that TCR beta sequences accurately predicted the HLA-A and HLA-B alleles for most subjects in the first cohort. Several of the top co-occurrence clusters appeared to be linked to parvovirus B19, influenza, CMV and Epstein-Barr virus, according to a later analysis. At a false discovery rate of 0.05, a later analysis linked some 18,000 TCR beta sequences to specific HLA alleles. The sequencing pipeline was judged likely to have produced a cluster of highly shared sequence variants as a technical artifact. In a later genetic analysis, a missense DCLRE1C variant was associated with V-gene and J-gene trimming of TCR beta chains, and the association was replicated in an independent cohort. Assigning TCR associations to individual alleles was difficult when HLA alleles, especially DR and DQ, strongly co-occurred. CMV serostatus was the only immune exposure information available for the cohort.

In total, 500 to 700 healthy bone marrow donors made up the cohort. All cohort members were sampled while nominally healthy, although unrecorded immune exposures were likely present. The donor was CMV seropositive and belonged to the group of a few hundred seropositive cohort members. Every donor gave a peripheral blood sample, and the peripheral blood mononuclear cells from that sample were used for TCR beta sequencing. The Qiagen DNeasy Blood Extraction Kit was used to extract genomic DNA from the blood cell samples. As concerns this clone: Its recognized antigen is unknown. No much larger clonotype is one base removed from it; base qualities were not supplied.

There are 14 amino acids in the CDR3, from cysteine to phenylalanine inclusive. Of all the DNA, just the CDR3 is kept, 42 bases in frame from base 1. From the germline V gene, CDR1 is SQVTM and CDR2 is ANQGSEA. Trimming accounts for 5 bases at V and 5 bases at J, while the number of junction bases matched to no gene is 9. Preparation of the library involved the immunoSEQ multiplex PCR assay. For the multiplex PCR, a mixture combining 60 forward primers for TCR Vbeta segments and 13 reverse primers for TCR Jbeta segments was used. The CDR3 region of rearranged TCR beta genes was amplified from genomic DNA by a multiplex PCR assay. Amplified TCR beta libraries were sequenced as 87-base-pair reads on the Illumina HiSeq System. On the authors' methods: In a later analysis, roughly 80 million unique TCR beta chains were counted across the 500 to 850 repertoires, and around 10 million of these chains were shared by at least two donors. Raw reads were error-corrected and collapsed into unique sequences by a nearest-neighbor algorithm in which closely related sequences were merged to remove PCR and sequencing errors. CDR3 sequences were aligned to IMGT reference sequences to assign V, D and J gene segments. For a sequence to be retained, at least a six-nucleotide match to both a V gene segment and a J gene segment was required. A rearrangement counted as productive if the CDR3 had no stop codons and remained in frame with V and J, and every other rearrangement counted as non-productive. CDR3 was defined by IMGT convention, running from the second conserved V-encoded cysteine to the conserved J-encoded phenylalanine. The earlier analysis of fewer than 700 of the donors excluded sequences that lacked an unambiguous match to a single V gene segment. An earlier analysis of fewer than 650 of the donors classified V segments as functional when productive rearrangements were above 56.7% and as segregating when the standard deviation between donors was above 5%. A statistical classification framework was built for diagnosing cytomegalovirus status from the catalog of TCR beta chain sequences. A later analysis assigned V and J genes by comparing TCR nucleotide sequences with IMGT/GENE-DB human TR gene sequences. Using the TCRdist pipeline, a later analysis assigned CDR3 sequences along with most-parsimonious VDJ recombination scenarios. In a later analysis, each TCR beta chain was defined by its CDR3 amino acid sequence together with its V-gene family, and reads without a unique V-gene family were excluded. A later analysis removed 550 to 700 highly shared, low-generation-probability nucleotide sequences to deal with suspected cross-contamination and a sequencing artifact. A later analysis calculated a clonal expansion index for each public chain from normalized within-repertoire ranks of inferred template counts. Generation probabilities in a later analysis came from a VDJ recombination model fitted to out-of-frame rearrangements, and those results were checked against IGoR. In a later analysis, TCR-TCR, TCR-HLA and TCR-CMV co-occurrence was scored with hypergeometric tests, and a repertoire-size bias correction was applied to TCR pairs. False discovery rates were estimated in a later analysis by permuting HLA or CMV assignments 20 times. In a later analysis, co-occurring TCRs were grouped using DBSCAN, with TCRdist sequence similarity added in when clustering inside HLA-allele-positive subsets. For co-occurrence clustering, repertoires with fewer than 30,000 or more than 120,000 public chains were excluded, along with a handful of repertoires with anomalous nucleotide sharing. TCRdb provides this immuneACCESS table in a form limited to in-frame rearrangements. Some clones are lacking; in checked studies, under half of them reflect an unresolved V gene, and why the rest are absent is not known. D and trimming come from the DNA, and the V and J calls and clone size come from that table. The sample table holds fewer than 200,000 clones, of which about 85% were seen once. The ten largest clonotypes hold 4.5% of the sample.

Sequenced sample: PBMCs. The source is a woman in her 50s in good health and CMV-seropositive. The rearrangement joined TRBV29-1 to TRBJ2-5; TRBD2 lines up with 9 middle nucleotides. The CDR3 here reads CSVSSGGRGETQYF. The DNA reads as follows: TGCAGCGTTAGTAGCGGGGGACGGGGGGAGACCCAGTACTTC.